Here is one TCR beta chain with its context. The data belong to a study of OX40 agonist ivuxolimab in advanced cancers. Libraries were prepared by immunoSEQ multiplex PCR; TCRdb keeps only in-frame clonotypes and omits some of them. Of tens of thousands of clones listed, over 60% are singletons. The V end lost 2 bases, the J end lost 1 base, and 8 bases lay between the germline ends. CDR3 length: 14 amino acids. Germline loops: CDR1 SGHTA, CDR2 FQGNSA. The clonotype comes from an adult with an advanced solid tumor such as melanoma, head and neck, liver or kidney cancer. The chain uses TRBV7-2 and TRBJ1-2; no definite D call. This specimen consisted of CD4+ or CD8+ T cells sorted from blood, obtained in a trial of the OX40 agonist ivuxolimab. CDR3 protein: CASSLNPFNYGYTF. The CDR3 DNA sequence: TGTGCCAGCAGCTTAAATCCCTTTAACTATGGCTACACCTTC.